The next 14 T cell receptor beta chains were all read from a single sample in a study of blood T cell repertoires in COVID-19. Libraries were prepared by immunoSEQ multiplex PCR; TCRdb keeps only in-frame clonotypes and omits some of them. The sample has under 200,000 clones, 70% to 90% seen once; the top ten hold around 5%. Input material: peripheral blood. The receptor set was obtained from a woman of 80 years or more with acute or convalescent COVID-19.

CDR3 sequence (DNA): TGTGCCAGCAGGATGGCAGGGTCGAATGAGCAGTTCTTC. This sequence encodes CASRMAGSNEQFF. The chain has TRBV3-1 (or the pseudogene TRBV3-2) and TRBJ2-1; a possible D gene is TRBD1 (5 bases). CDR1 is LGHDT, CDR2 YNNKEL, per germline (reference sequence). The CDR3 spans 13 residues. V was shortened by 6 bases and J by 7 bases, with 13 bases between the two germline ends.

The chain uses TRBV5-1 and TRBJ2-3; 8 nucleotides line up with TRBD2. The CDR3 loop spans 17 amino acids. After removal of 4 bases from V and 1 base from J, the junction contained 11 bases not matched to a gene. Germline-derived CDR1 and CDR2 are SGHRS and YFSETQ. CDR3 in amino acids: CASSHAAGREGTDTQYF. CDR3 DNA sequence: TGCGCCAGCAGCCACGCCGCGGGGCGGGAGGGCACAGATACGCAGTATTTT.

The chain carries TRBV2 and TRBJ1-2; 8 bases align to TRBD1. Germline CDR1 reads SNHLY; CDR2 reads FYNNEI. CDR3 length: 16 amino acids. The J segment lost 1 base and the V segment lost 6 bases, leaving 10 bases of the junction unmatched. The CDR3 loop reads CASRRGQGAFNYGYTF. The DNA for the CDR3 is TGTGCCAGCAGGAGGGGTCAGGGGGCCTTTAACTATGGCTACACCTTC.

The V gene is TRBV6-5, the J gene TRBJ2-5, with D perhaps TRBD2 (6 bases). This CDR3 spans 16 amino acids. Germline V lookup: CDR1 MNHEY, CDR2 SVGAGI. V gave up 0 bases and J gave up 5 bases, with 16 bases separating them. For the CDR3, the DNA is TGTGCCAGCAGTTACTCAGCCAGGAGGGCCCGGGAGACCCAGTACTTC. This translates into CASSYSARRARETQYF.

This clone was counted between two and nine times. V gene TRBV7-9 combines with J gene TRBJ2-2; maybe TRBD2 (5 bases). Germline V gives CDR1 SEHNR, CDR2 FQNEAQ (reference sequence). The CDR3 spans 17 residues. The V end was cut by 0 bases, the J end by 7 bases, with 18 bases between. CDR3 bases: TGTGCCAGCAGCTTAGCGGTATGGCGGCTCGCGGGCGGGGAGCTGTTTTTT. Encoded protein: CASSLAVWRLAGGELFF. Full variable domain (rest looked up from reference TRBV7-9 and TRBJ2-2): DTGVSQNPRHKITKRGQNVTFRCDPISEHNRLYWYRQTLGQGPEFLTYFQNEAQLEKSRLLSDRFSAERPKGSFSTLEIQRTEQGDSAMYLCASSLAVWRLAGGELFFGEGSRLTVL.

V is TRBV28 and J is TRBJ2-5; TRBD2 aligns across 16 bases. V lost 6 bases, J lost 10 bases, and 5 bases stayed unmatched. The length of the CDR3 is 14 residues. The germline gives CDR1 MDHEN, CDR2 SYDVKM. The CDR3 is CASSPGLAGGSQYF. CDR3 DNA sequence: TGTGCCAGCAGCCCGGGACTAGCGGGAGGGAGCCAGTACTTC.

The rearrangement joins TRBV29-1 to TRBJ2-7, with D perhaps TRBD2 (6 bases). Trimming left V 7 bases short and J 3 bases short, with 19 bases between. This CDR3 contains 14 residues. Germline V gene sequence: CDR1 SQVTM, CDR2 ANQGSEA. CDR3 loop: CSGARGSGDYEQYF. The CDR3 coding sequence is TGCAGCGGTGCCCGGGGGTCTGGGGACTACGAGCAGTACTTC.

The chain recombines TRBV15 with TRBJ2-7, with 14 bases identical to TRBD2. The CDR3 runs to 15 residues. V dropped 4 bases and J dropped 2; count of bases not matched to a gene: 1. From germline, CDR1 is LNHNV and CDR2 YYDKDF (reference sequence). CDR3 nucleotide sequence: TGTGCCACCAGCATGGGACTAGCGGGGGCCTACGAGCAGTACTTC. Its protein product is CATSMGLAGAYEQYF.

This clone was observed once. The chain links TRBV9 to TRBJ1-3; D gene ambiguous. The V end was cut by 4 bases, the J end by 2 bases, with 19 bases between. The CDR3 covers 17 residues. Germline V gives CDR1 SGDLS, CDR2 YYNGEE. The CDR3 loop reads CASSPSSRRAAGNTIYF. CDR3 DNA: TGTGCCAGCAGCCCGTCAAGTAGGAGGGCGGCTGGAAACACCATATATTTT. The variable domain in full, completed from reference TRBV9 and TRBJ1-3, reads DSGVTQTPKHLITATGQRVTLRCSPRSGDLSVYWYQQSLDQGLQFLIQYYNGEERAKGNILERFSAQQFPDLHSELNLSSLELGDSALYFCASSPSSRRAAGNTIYFGEGSWLTVV.

V is TRBV7-2 and J is TRBJ2-7; tentatively, D is TRBD2 (6 bases). V was clipped by 2 bases and J by 5 bases, with 13 bases between them. The CDR3 length is 14 residues. The germline V gene encodes CDR1 SGHTA and CDR2 FQGNSA. As DNA, the CDR3 is TGTGCCAGCAGCTTACGAGGGCGGGACGACGAGCAGTACTTC. Residues: CASSLRGRDDEQYF.

The chain employs TRBV11-2 and TRBJ2-3; D might be TRBD2 (5 bases). In germline, CDR1 is SGHAT, CDR2 FQNNGV. This CDR3 spans 16 amino acids. V dropped 2 bases and J dropped 0 bases, with 12 bases sitting between them. CDR3 amino acids: CASSLIVGESTDTQYF. The CDR3 DNA reads TGTGCCAGCAGCTTAATAGTGGGAGAAAGCACAGATACGCAGTATTTT.

The chain is built from TRBV10-1 and TRBJ2-1; TRBD2 matches at 7 bases. V gave up 10 bases and J gave up 9 bases; unmatched junction bases: 9. Per germline, CDR1 WNHNN and CDR2 SYGVQD (reference sequence). This CDR3 is 12 amino acids long. The CDR3: CATPQTSFEQFF. CDR3 coding DNA: TGCGCCACCCCTCAGACTAGCTTTGAGCAGTTCTTC.

The chain employs TRBV2 and TRBJ2-7, with 8 bases identical to TRBD1. V lost 8 bases and J lost 0; bases outside the gene matches: 3. This CDR3 comprises 13 residues. The germline V gene has CDR1 SNHLY and CDR2 FYNNEI. CDR3 residues: CASSTGGSYEQYF. The CDR3 DNA reads TGTGCCAGCTCAACAGGGGGCTCCTACGAGCAGTACTTC.

This chain joins TRBV5-1 and TRBJ2-5; D remains ambiguous. Germline V gene data show CDR1 as SGHRS and CDR2 as YFSETQ. This CDR3 has 12 amino acids. V was clipped by 0 bases and J by 3 bases, with 3 bases between them. CDR3 sequence: CASSLVEETQYF. As DNA, the CDR3 is TGCGCCAGCAGCTTGGTCGAAGAGACCCAGTACTTC.